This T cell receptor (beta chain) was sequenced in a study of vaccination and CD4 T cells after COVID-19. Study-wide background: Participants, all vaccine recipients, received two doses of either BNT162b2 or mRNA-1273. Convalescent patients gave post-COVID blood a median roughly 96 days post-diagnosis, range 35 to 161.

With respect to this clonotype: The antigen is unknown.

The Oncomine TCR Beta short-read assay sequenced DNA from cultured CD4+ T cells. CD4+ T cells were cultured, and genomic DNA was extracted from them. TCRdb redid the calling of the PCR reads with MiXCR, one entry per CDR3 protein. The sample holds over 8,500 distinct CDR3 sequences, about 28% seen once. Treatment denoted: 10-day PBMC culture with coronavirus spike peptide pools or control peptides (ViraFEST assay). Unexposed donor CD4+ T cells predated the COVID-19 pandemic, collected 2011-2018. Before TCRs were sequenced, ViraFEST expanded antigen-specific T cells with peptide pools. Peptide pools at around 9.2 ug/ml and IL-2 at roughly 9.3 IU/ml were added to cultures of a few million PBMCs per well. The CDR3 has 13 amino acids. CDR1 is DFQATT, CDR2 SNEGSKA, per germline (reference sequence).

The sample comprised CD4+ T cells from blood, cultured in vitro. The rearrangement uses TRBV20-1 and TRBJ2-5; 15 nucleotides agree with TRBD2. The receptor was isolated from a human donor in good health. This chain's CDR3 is CMGTSGRSETQYF. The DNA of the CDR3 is TGCATGGGGACTAGCGGGAGGTCGGAGACCCAGTACTTC.